This TCR beta chain was recovered during a study of T cell changes during pregnancy in multiple sclerosis. Germline assignment: CDR1 SGDLS and CDR2 YYNGEE. The CDR3 totals 12 residues. V was trimmed by 3 bases and J by 4 bases, leaving 8 bases between them. The method was immunoSEQ multiplex PCR; TCRdb's version includes in-frame clones alone and lacks a portion of them. The table includes over 80,000 clones, about nine tenths detected once. J is TRBJ2-7 and V is TRBV9, with unresolved D. The sequencing used peripheral blood, collected in the second trimester of pregnancy. The TCR was taken from a female donor in good health, enrolled as a control in a pregnancy study. The CDR3: CASSGLGYEQYF. Here the CDR3 DNA reads TGTGCCAGCAGCGGTCTCGGGTACGAGCAGTACTTC.